These T cell receptor beta chains were read from a single sample in a study of CD8 T cells in acute hepatitis C reinfection. TCRdb keeps only in-frame clones here, not all; method: immunoSEQ multiplex PCR. The table includes some 1,400 clones, less than 50% detected once. This specimen was HCV NS3-1073 tetramer-sorted CD8+ T cells from PBMCs, taken during acute infection. The receptor source for this set is a young woman with chronic hepatitis C. The conserved cysteine and the conserved F or W are not part of the CDR3 here.

CDR3	J	V
ASSLPLQRGGLNEQF	TRBJ2-1	TRBV11-3
ASSQEVGTEAF	TRBJ1-1	TRBV4-2
ASSQPGDWETQY	TRBJ2-5	TRBV4-2
ASSQEASGGAWGELF	TRBJ2-2	TRBV4-2
ASSVGTGTLEEQY	TRBJ2-7	TRBV9
ASSTRTGFGDEQF	TRBJ2-1	TRBV13
AWHTAGTGELF	TRBJ2-2	TRBV30
ASSHEPGAPNTGELF	TRBJ2-2	TRBV4-2
ASSQWGGGAGGINEQF	TRBJ2-1	TRBV4-3
ASSQAGTGAPYEQY	TRBJ2-7	TRBV4-3
ASSQEVGGPGEQY	TRBJ2-7	TRBV4-2
ASSQEIGDWGEQY	TRBJ2-7	TRBV4-2
ASSQEVGGPHGEQF	TRBJ2-1	TRBV4-2